The text below deals with one T cell receptor beta chain. This clone's antigen is unknown. The data were obtained in a study of T cells expressing NK-cell markers (dated by TCRdb to the early 2020s). Regarding the study in general: In sorted CD3+CD56+NKG2C+, CD3+CD56+NKG2C- and CD3+CD56-NKG2C+ T-cell subsets from several donors, TCR beta-chain repertoires were profiled. Seven of the eight sequenced donors were HCMV-seropositive and one was HCMV-seronegative. All eight donors whose samples were sequenced were randomly selected healthy volunteers, three of them men and five women. Libraries were sequenced as 2 x 150 bp reads on Illumina HiSeq 2000/2500, MiSeq or NextSeq. Overall results and qualifications from the work: Those dominant clonotypes were again the most abundant among CD3+CD56-NKG2C+ cells in a few donors, at roughly 25-65%. In more than five donors, the dominant CD3+CD56+NKG2C+ clonotypes ranked among the top 10 CD8+ clonotypes, making up roughly 1.0-8% of CD8+ T cells. Whether the expanded NKG2C-expressing T cell clones were specific for HCMV antigens remained unclear.

A commercial ELISA kit detecting HCMV-specific IgG in serum was used to determine HCMV serostatus. Ficoll density gradient centrifugation was used to isolate peripheral blood mononuclear cells from blood. TCRdb shows the sequencer as Illumina HiSeq 2000. The TCR beta cDNA libraries were made using 5'RACE template switching, a step that added both a universal primer site and unique molecular identifiers. cDNA synthesis was primed from the TCR beta constant segment and was followed by two successive PCR amplification steps. Concerning the study's data processing: MIGEC handled demultiplexing of the reads and grouping by UMI, while MiTCR was used to assemble and quantify clonotypes. To exclude erroneous sequences, any TCR cDNA sequence not supported by at least two reads was discarded. The tcR package was used for downstream repertoire analysis, with clonotypes matched between fractions based on CDR3 nucleotide sequence plus V segment. VDJmatch was used to annotate antigen specificity against VDJdb, with one amino acid substitution in CDR3 permitted. TCRdb reprocessed the sequencing reads and holds a single record per CDR3 protein sequence, with no DNA. Here the V and J calls rest on TCRdb's processing, not on the authors' analysis. The sample's table lists a count of about 380,000 distinct CDR3 sequences. Roughly 5.2% of the sample lies in the top ten.

In the germline V gene (reference sequence), CDR1 corresponds to LNHNV and CDR2 to YYDKDF. The CDR3, from cysteine to phenylalanine, totals 15 residues. The DNA is not on file. The clonotype originates from a man aged 18-75 years in good health. The sequence links TRBV15 to TRBJ2-1; absent DNA, TCRdb's TRBD2 call cannot be checked. The sequenced sample consisted of blood T cells: a sorted CD56 or NKG2C T cell subset, CD4+ or CD8+ T cells, or bulk PBMC T cells (not recorded which). The CDR3 protein is CATSRGASNYNEQFF. The CDR3 plus the reference TRBV15 and TRBJ2-1 genes for the other parts give the full variable domain: DAMVIQNPRYQVTQFGKPVTLSCSQTLNHNVMYWYQQKSSQAPKLLFHYYDKDFNNEADTPDNFQSRRPNTSFCFLDIRSPGLGDTAMYLCATSRGASNYNEQFFGPGTRLTVL.